These 23 T cell receptor beta chains were all obtained from the same sample, sequenced in a study of OX40 agonist ivuxolimab in advanced cancers. Clones were sequenced by immunoSEQ multiplex PCR, and TCRdb holds only the in-frame ones, with some missing. This repertoire shows approximately 76,000 clones, 90% to 95% found once; its top ten account for roughly 9.6%. The material was CD4+ or CD8+ T cells sorted from blood, obtained in a trial of the OX40 agonist ivuxolimab. The receptors come from an adult with an advanced solid tumor such as melanoma, head and neck, liver or kidney cancer.

This rearrangement joins TRBV5-8 to TRBJ2-7; D may correspond to TRBD1 or TRBD2 (5 bases each). V dropped 0 bases and J dropped 7 bases, with 17 bases sitting between them. The CDR3 has 15 residues. Per the germline V gene, CDR1 is SGHTS and CDR2 is YDEGEE. CDR3 amino acids: CASSLVGTPNPEQYF. CDR3 nucleotides: TGTGCCAGCAGCTTGGTTGGGACCCCCAATCCGGAGCAGTACTTC.

In regard to this clone: This sample also contains other DNA sequences that code for the same CDR3. This chain joins TRBV28 and TRBJ2-7, with D hard to call. Per germline, CDR1 MDHEN and CDR2 SYDVKM. The CDR3 extends over 12 amino acids. Trimming left V 4 bases short and J 4 bases short, with 8 bases between. CDR3 nucleotide sequence: TGTGCCAGCAGTTCTGGGTTTTACGAGCAGTACTTC. It encodes CASSSGFYEQYF.

The chain's CDR3 is CASCPTGTGELFF. The CDR3 DNA sequence: TGTGCCAGTTGCCCTACGGGCACCGGGGAGCTGTTTTTT. The chain joins TRBV19 to TRBJ2-2; D gene unclear. The germline V gene encodes CDR1 LNHDA and CDR2 SQIVND (reference sequence). The germline V and J ends were trimmed by 8 bases and 4 bases, with 11 bases remaining between them. The CDR3 loop spans 13 amino acids. The full variable domain, its missing parts supplied by reference TRBV19 and TRBJ2-2, is DGGITQSPKYLFRKEGQNVTLSCEQNLNHDAMYWYRQDPGQGLRLIYYSQIVNDFQKGDIAEGYSVSREKKESFPLTVTSAQKNPTAFYLCASCPTGTGELFFGEGSRLTVL.

The chain links TRBV6-4 to TRBJ2-1, with D perhaps matching TRBD2 (5 bases). V lost 3 bases to trimming and J lost 2 bases, with 8 bases between them. The CDR3 length is 14 residues. Germline loops: CDR1 MRHNA, CDR2 SNTAGT. Written as DNA, the CDR3 is TGTGCCAGCAGTGAAACGGGGACCTACAATGAGCAGTTCTTC. Protein: CASSETGTYNEQFF.

This clone was seen just once. The chain has TRBV5-3 and TRBJ2-4; 13 nucleotides align to TRBD2. TRBV5-3 is assigned to the ORF class and has an uncertain function. Trimming cost V 4 bases and J 0 bases; bases outside gene matches: 10. The CDR3 length is 19 residues. The CDR3 protein is CARSRTSGRGGIAKNIQYF. Written as DNA, the CDR3 is TGTGCCAGAAGCCGGACTAGCGGGAGAGGGGGGATAGCCAAAAACATTCAGTACTTC.

This clone is a singleton in its sample. The V and J genes are TRBV5-5 and TRBJ2-7, with TRBD2 matching over 8 bases. This CDR3 spans 17 amino acids. V was clipped by 0 bases and J by 9 bases; unmatched bases: 17. Germline assignment: CDR1 SGHKS and CDR2 YYEKEE (reference sequence). In DNA, the CDR3 is TGTGCCAGCAGCTTGGGGGGCCTGGCACGGGAGGGCGTGGGGCAGTACTTC. Its protein is CASSLGGLAREGVGQYF.

This chain links TRBV9 with TRBJ2-1, with D tentatively TRBD1 or TRBD2 (5 bases each). Germline CDR1 is SGDLS and CDR2 is YYNGEE. This CDR3 has 11 residues. V was pared by 8 bases and J by 4 bases, with 7 bases between. Here the CDR3 reads CASEGYNEQFF. DNA for the CDR3: TGTGCCAGTGAGGGGTACAATGAGCAGTTCTTC.

This clone was observed a single time. This sequence joins TRBV28 and TRBJ2-1, with TRBD2 matching over 8 bases. The V and J ends lost 5 bases and 6 bases, in that order; junction bases with no gene match: 6. Germline-derived CDR1 and CDR2 are MDHEN and SYDVKM. The CDR3 loop spans 14 amino acids. CDR3: CASSLSGTGNEQFF. The CDR3 coding sequence is TGTGCCAGCAGTCTTAGCGGGACGGGCAATGAGCAGTTCTTC.

This sequence joins TRBV10-3 and TRBJ2-7; D unclear. Germline V gene data show CDR1 as ENHRY and CDR2 as SYGVKD. The CDR3 contains 13 residues. Between the trimmed V and J ends, which lost 0 bases and 5 bases, there was a span of 8 bases. The CDR3 DNA sequence: TGTGCCATCAGTGAGTCGGTAACAGACGAGCAGTACTTC. Amino acids: CAISESVTDEQYF.

This clone came up once. This chain joins TRBV29-1 and TRBJ2-3; the D gene is possibly TRBD2 (6 bases). The CDR3 runs to 13 residues. V lost 5 bases and J lost 5, with 14 bases in between. Germline V gene lookup returns CDR1 SQVTM and CDR2 ANQGSEA. The CDR3: CSVHYREVDTQYF. In DNA, the CDR3 is TGCAGCGTTCATTATAGGGAGGTAGATACGCAGTATTTT.

The V call is TRBV2, the J call TRBJ2-7, with 7 bases fitting TRBD1. V dropped 7 bases and J dropped 1; count of bases not matched to a gene: 10. Germline CDR1 and CDR2: SNHLY and FYNNEI. CDR3 length: 15 amino acids. The CDR3 region is CASTVLRGLSYEQYF. The DNA of the CDR3 is TGTGCCAGCACAGTCTTGAGGGGGCTATCCTACGAGCAGTACTTC.

This chain joins TRBV9 and TRBJ2-1; no clear D. The germline V gene encodes CDR1 SGDLS and CDR2 YYNGEE. Trimming stripped 0 bases from V and 6 bases from J, with 4 bases between. The CDR3 is made up of 12 amino acids. The CDR3 region has the DNA TGTGCCAGCAGCGTAGTTCCCAATGAGCAGTTCTTC. Translating gives CASSVVPNEQFF.

The chain recombines TRBV27 with TRBJ2-3, with 7 bases that match TRBD2. CDR3 length: 14 residues. CDR1 is MNHEY, CDR2 SMNVEV, per germline (reference sequence). J gave up 6 bases and V 4 bases, and 7 bases lay outside the gene matches. CDR3 region: CASSWASGGDTQYF. CDR3 nucleotide sequence: TGTGCCAGCAGTTGGGCTAGCGGAGGGGATACGCAGTATTTT.

This sequence joins TRBV27 and TRBJ2-5, with D tentatively TRBD1 or TRBD2 (5 bases each). The J call may be faulty, since TRBJ2-7 better matches the DNA end. The CDR3 runs 15 residues. The germline V gene has CDR1 MNHEY and CDR2 SMNVEV (reference sequence). In DNA form, the CDR3 reads TGTGCCAGCAGTCTGGCGGCAGGGAGCTCCTACGAGCAGTACTTC. Protein: CASSLAAGSSYEQYF.

The chain is built from TRBV6-5 and TRBJ2-1, with 10 bases identical to TRBD2. This CDR3 is 15 amino acids long. J lost 8 bases, V lost 5 bases, and 9 bases had no gene match. CDR1 MNHEY and CDR2 SVGAGI come from the germline V gene. The DNA of the CDR3 is TGTGCCAGCAGTGTAACCGGGACTAGCGTCCATGAGCAGTTCTTC. This encodes CASSVTGTSVHEQFF.

The J gene is TRBJ1-2, the V gene TRBV10-3, with a tentative D call TRBD1 (6 bases). The germline CDR1 and CDR2 sequences are ENHRY and SYGVKD. Trimming stripped 0 bases from V and 2 bases from J, with 10 bases between. This CDR3 has 15 amino acids. The CDR3 DNA reads TGTGCCATCAGTGAGTCGGAGACAGGAAACTATGGCTACACCTTC. Its translation is CAISESETGNYGYTF.

The rearrangement links TRBV19 to TRBJ2-7; maybe TRBD2 (6 bases). This CDR3 is 15 amino acids long. Germline V gives CDR1 LNHDA, CDR2 SQIVND (reference sequence). The V and J ends lost 10 bases and 7 bases respectively, with 26 bases between them. In DNA form, the CDR3 reads TGTGCCAAGATCGGGACTCGTCTGGCGGAGAAGGAGCAGTACTTC. Amino acid sequence: CAKIGTRLAEKEQYF.

The CDR3 DNA follows: TGTGCCAGCACCTCCCTACACTACCCGACCACAGATACGCAGTATTTT. Translation: CASTSLHYPTTDTQYF. The chain combines TRBV5-6 with TRBJ2-3; D gene uncertain. Looked up from germline, CDR1 is SGHDT and CDR2 is YYEEEE. The CDR3 covers 16 residues. The V and J ends lost 6 bases and 2 bases respectively, with 19 bases between them.

This clone was counted once. The chain uses TRBV9 and TRBJ1-2; 11 bases line up with TRBD1. CDR3 length equals 15 residues. V lost 3 bases, J lost 4 bases, and 5 bases stayed unmatched. Germline lookup yields CDR1 SGDLS and CDR2 YYNGEE. CDR3 sequence reads: CASSDPGQGGYGYTF. DNA of the CDR3: TGTGCCAGCAGCGATCCGGGACAGGGGGGCTATGGCTACACCTTC.

This sequence joins TRBV4-2 and TRBJ2-7, with 8 bases lining up with TRBD1. Germline V gene data show CDR1 as LGHNA and CDR2 as YNFKEQ. This CDR3 spans 15 amino acids. The ends lost 0 bases at V and 2 bases at J; junction bases unmatched: 3. For the CDR3, the DNA is TGTGCCAGCAGCCAAGAGGGCAGGGGGCCCTACGAGCAGTACTTC. Its protein product is CASSQEGRGPYEQYF.

The chain joins TRBV5-1 to TRBJ2-1, with D uncertain. The CDR3 covers 13 residues. The germline CDR1 and CDR2 sequences are SGHRS and YFSETQ. V lost 0 bases, J lost 5 bases, and 6 bases lay in between. The CDR3 DNA sequence: TGCGCCAGCAGCTTGGTTCGAGACAATGAGCAGTTCTTC. Translation gives CASSLVRDNEQFF.

The gene calls are TRBV4-3 and TRBJ2-7; D gene ambiguous. The CDR3 has 15 residues. The V and J ends lost 4 bases and 0 bases respectively, with 13 bases between them. Germline CDR1 reads LGHNA; CDR2 reads YSLEER. The CDR3 here is CASSPAAVSSYEQYF. In DNA, the CDR3 is TGCGCCAGCAGCCCGGCCGCGGTGAGCTCCTACGAGCAGTACTTC.

This chain uses TRBV9 with TRBJ1-4, with no clear D. Germline CDR1 and CDR2: SGDLS and YYNGEE. Deletions cut 3 bases from V and 7 bases from J, with 13 bases between. This CDR3 has 14 residues. CDR3 region: CASSGASEAEKLFF. The CDR3 coding sequence is TGTGCCAGCAGCGGCGCCTCAGAAGCTGAAAAACTGTTTTTT.